The sample holds many counts of the clone carrying this T cell receptor beta chain. Its cognate antigen is unknown. Template switching supplied a universal primer site; unique molecular identifiers were carried on the cDNA. TCRdb reanalysed the 5' RACE reads using MiXCR and keeps one entry per CDR3 protein. Among about 200,000 distinct CDR3 sequences listed, about 11% were seen once. This entry comes from a study of identical twins. The study, taken as a whole, reports: Modeled out-of-frame TCR alpha sharing in monozygotic twins fell below observed levels. Zero-insertion results could be subject to partial confounding by invariant MAIT and iNKT cells. Low generation probability was overrepresented in out-of-frame alpha sequences shared by twins.

V lost 6 bases to trimming and J lost 4 bases; unmatched junction nucleotides: 12. This CDR3 region has 16 residues. CDR1 MNHEY and CDR2 SVGEGT come from the germline V gene. Source material: memory T cells sorted from blood. This sequence was found in a man between 45 and 60 years old in good health. This rearrangement joins TRBV6-2 or TRBV6-3 to TRBJ1-1, with 9 bases lining up with TRBD1. The CDR3 coding sequence is TGTGCCAGCAGCCGGAGGACAGGGGCCCTGGGCACTGAAGCTTTCTTT. This sequence encodes CASSRRTGALGTEAFF.